This entry describes one T cell receptor (beta chain). This clone was seen a handful of times. Its antigen has not been determined. Base quality data are lacking; no much larger clone is found one base away. No treatment had been received by any patient before thyroid surgery. The study retrospectively analysed patient clinical samples collected from about 2012 to 2018 using T-cell receptor beta sequencing. The sample originates from a study of metastatic and nonmetastatic thyroid tumors (dated by TCRdb to 2019 to 2021). With respect to the entire study: For patients with malignant and with benign thyroid disease, the researchers compared repertoires between peripheral blood samples and tumor or nodule tissue samples.

Paper-wide results and their limitations: In both blood and tumor samples, malignant tumors were reported to have significantly higher TCR beta diversity than benign nodules.

CDR1 MNHEY and CDR2 SMNVEV are derived from the germline V gene (reference sequence). Trimmed from V: 2 bases; trimmed from J: 5 bases; junction bases lacking a gene match: 6. Including cysteine and phenylalanine, the CDR3 has 15 amino acids. CDR3 DNA only is kept here, 45 bases in frame from base 1. Library preparation was by PCR. The instrument was an Illumina HiSeq 4000. High-throughput sequencing was used to profile the TCR beta-chain CDR3 region of every patient. Processing in the source paper ran as follows. CDR3 differences across clinicopathological groups were used to build a classifier for discriminating distant-metastatic papillary thyroid cancer patients. The Shannon index was used to measure repertoire diversity, and the Morisita-Horn index was used to measure how similar tumor and blood repertoires were. The public reads were reanalyzed by TCRdb: fastp trimming at Q25, MiXCR alignment, in-frame beta chains only. The V and J calls come from TCRdb's annotation, not from the publication. This sample is represented by approximately 4,500 clones; 30% to 40% of them were singletons. Clones ranked in the top ten supply 25% to 30% of the sample.

The rearrangement joined TRBV27 to TRBJ2-7; 10 of the junction bases match TRBD2. Source material: adjacent normal tissue. The receptor was derived from a male donor with papillary thyroid cancer or a benign thyroid nodule (not recorded which). Some clones in this sample may be carry-over from other donors' samples. The CDR3 sequence is CASSLMSSGSHEQYF. The DNA sequence is as follows: TGTGCCAGCAGTTTAATGTCTAGCGGGAGCCACGAGCAGTACTTC.